Listed below are T cell receptor beta chains from one sample, sequenced in a study of T cell repertoires in cytomegalovirus infection. TCRdb passed the reads through MiXCR, listing each CDR3 protein once. The top ten hold roughly 20% of the sample, which has 200,000 to 250,000 distinct CDR3 sequences, over 20% seen once. Material for sequencing was CD8+ T cells from PBMCs. The receptors derive from a human donor in good health (CMV status not recorded). Some clones in this sample may be carry-over from other donors' samples. Each CDR3 is given with its conserved first and last residue. The D gene is left open where the match is weak. Clone size is stated in some rows and not others, as once, few, many or a class when expanded.

clone_size: few; j_call: TRBJ1-1; v_call: TRBV7-9; d_call: -; cdr3_length: 12; cdr3_nt: TGTGCCAGCAGCCCCCTGACAGTGGAAGCTTTCTTT; cdr3_aa: CASSPLTVEAFF
clone_size: many; j_call: TRBJ2-1; v_call: TRBV11-2; d_call: TRBD2; cdr3_length: 16; cdr3_nt: TGTGCCAGCACCCCACCCCTAGCGGGAAGAGACAATGAGCAGTTCTTC; cdr3_aa: CASTPPLAGRDNEQFF
clone_size: -; j_call: TRBJ1-1; v_call: TRBV28; d_call: -; cdr3_length: 14; cdr3_nt: TGTGCCAGCAGTCCTGGGCCCCTCGGGCCTGAAGCTTTCTTT; cdr3_aa: CASSPGPLGPEAFF
clone_size: many; j_call: TRBJ1-1; v_call: TRBV7-2; d_call: -; cdr3_length: 18; cdr3_nt: TGTGCCAGCAGCGTTACGGGCAGTGCAGGGAGCCGGAGAACTGAAGCTTTCTTT; cdr3_aa: CASSVTGSAGSRRTEAFF
clone_size: many; j_call: TRBJ2-7; v_call: TRBV20-1; d_call: -; cdr3_length: 16; cdr3_nt: TGCAGTGCTAGAGATTTAGGGGGGACAGCGCCCTACGAGCAGTACTTC; cdr3_aa: CSARDLGGTAPYEQYF
clone_size: many; j_call: TRBJ1-2; v_call: TRBV7-8; d_call: -; cdr3_length: 14; cdr3_nt: TGTGCCAGCAGCTTAGTGATTAACGGGGATGGCTACACCTTC; cdr3_aa: CASSLVINGDGYTF
clone_size: -; j_call: TRBJ1-6; v_call: TRBV6-5; d_call: -; cdr3_length: 16; cdr3_nt: TGTGCCAGCAGTTACTCTTTTGGGGGGCTTGATTCACCCCTCCACTTT; cdr3_aa: CASSYSFGGLDSPLHF
clone_size: many; j_call: TRBJ2-5; v_call: TRBV7-6; d_call: TRBD2; cdr3_length: 16; cdr3_nt: TGTGCCAGCAGCTCTAGCGGGGGGATGATCCAAGAGACCCAGTACTTC; cdr3_aa: CASSSSGGMIQETQYF
clone_size: many; j_call: TRBJ2-5; v_call: TRBV28; d_call: -; cdr3_length: 15; cdr3_nt: TGTGCCAGCAGTCCGCTGGGGGGAACCCAAGAGACCCAGTACTTC; cdr3_aa: CASSPLGGTQETQYF
clone_size: few; j_call: TRBJ2-1; v_call: TRBV12-3/TRBV12-4; d_call: -; cdr3_length: 12; cdr3_nt: TGTGCCAGCACCGTTACGGGGGATGAGCAGTTCTTC; cdr3_aa: CASTVTGDEQFF
clone_size: many; j_call: TRBJ2-2; v_call: TRBV7-9; d_call: TRBD1; cdr3_length: 17; cdr3_nt: TGTGCCAGCAGCTTATGGGGACAGAACGCGAACACCGGGGAGCTGTTTTTT; cdr3_aa: CASSLWGQNANTGELFF
clone_size: few; j_call: TRBJ2-7; v_call: TRBV28; d_call: -; cdr3_length: 19; cdr3_nt: TGTGCCAGCAGTTTCGTTGTAGGGCAACGGTCCCCGAGCTCCTACGAGCAGTACTTC; cdr3_aa: CASSFVVGQRSPSSYEQYF
clone_size: few; j_call: TRBJ2-7; v_call: TRBV7-9; d_call: -; cdr3_length: 15; cdr3_nt: TGTGCCAGCAGCAACGTTAGGACAGCTCCCTACGAGCAGTACTTC; cdr3_aa: CASSNVRTAPYEQYF
clone_size: -; j_call: TRBJ2-5; v_call: TRBV12-3/TRBV12-4; d_call: TRBD2; cdr3_length: 17; cdr3_nt: TGTGCCAGCAGTTTGGGGCTAGCGGGGGGGCTTGAAGAGACCCAGTACTTC; cdr3_aa: CASSLGLAGGLEETQYF
clone_size: -; j_call: TRBJ2-7; v_call: TRBV28; d_call: TRBD2; cdr3_length: 16; cdr3_nt: TGTGCCAGCAGTTTAACGCGACCCGGGGACTACTACGAGCAGTACTTC; cdr3_aa: CASSLTRPGDYYEQYF
clone_size: many; j_call: TRBJ2-1; v_call: TRBV14; d_call: TRBD1; cdr3_length: 16; cdr3_nt: TGTGCCAGCAGCCAAGCCGGGACAGGGTTGGCCAATGAGCAGTTCTTC; cdr3_aa: CASSQAGTGLANEQFF
clone_size: many; j_call: TRBJ1-5; v_call: TRBV7-8; d_call: -; cdr3_length: 15; cdr3_nt: TGTGCCAGCAGCCCTGAGGGGGGAGTAGTGCAGCCCCAGCATTTT; cdr3_aa: CASSPEGGVVQPQHF
clone_size: few; j_call: TRBJ2-7; v_call: TRBV7-6; d_call: -; cdr3_length: 14; cdr3_nt: TGTGCCAGCAGCCCTTCCCTGGGAAATGGCGAGCAGTACTTC; cdr3_aa: CASSPSLGNGEQYF
clone_size: many; j_call: TRBJ2-7; v_call: TRBV5-4; d_call: -; cdr3_length: 15; cdr3_nt: TGTGCCAGCATGATCACCGGGACACAGCCAGAAGAGCAGTACTTC; cdr3_aa: CASMITGTQPEEQYF
clone_size: many; j_call: TRBJ1-2; v_call: TRBV7-6; d_call: -; cdr3_length: 13; cdr3_nt: TGTGCCAGCAGCCCGGACAGCTCCTATGGCTACACCTTC; cdr3_aa: CASSPDSSYGYTF
clone_size: many; j_call: TRBJ2-7; v_call: TRBV28; d_call: TRBD2; cdr3_length: 18; cdr3_nt: TGTGCCAGCAGTTTGCTAGCGGGGGGCCGCCGCCTCTCCTACGAGCAGTACTTC; cdr3_aa: CASSLLAGGRRLSYEQYF
clone_size: -; j_call: TRBJ2-1; v_call: TRBV20-1; d_call: -; cdr3_length: 14; cdr3_nt: TGCAGTGCTAGTCCGGGCGTGGAATACAATGAGCAGTTCTTC; cdr3_aa: CSASPGVEYNEQFF
clone_size: -; j_call: TRBJ1-5; v_call: TRBV28; d_call: -; cdr3_length: 15; cdr3_nt: TGTGCCAGCAGTTTACAGGGGAGTCCCAATCAGCCCCAGCATTTT; cdr3_aa: CASSLQGSPNQPQHF
clone_size: many; j_call: TRBJ2-1; v_call: TRBV6-2/TRBV6-3; d_call: -; cdr3_length: 13; cdr3_nt: TGTGCCAGCAGTTATGGAGGCAGGGTTGAGCAGTTCTTC; cdr3_aa: CASSYGGRVEQFF
clone_size: many; j_call: TRBJ2-7; v_call: TRBV11-1; d_call: -; cdr3_length: 12; cdr3_nt: TGTGCCAGCAGCTTACAGGACTACGAGCAGTACTTC; cdr3_aa: CASSLQDYEQYF
clone_size: many; j_call: TRBJ2-7; v_call: TRBV10-3; d_call: -; cdr3_length: 13; cdr3_nt: TGTGCCATCAGTGAAGAGGCCTCCTACGAGCAGTACTTC; cdr3_aa: CAISEEASYEQYF
clone_size: -; j_call: TRBJ2-5; v_call: TRBV28; d_call: -; cdr3_length: 12; cdr3_nt: TGTGCCAGCAGCCCTGAGGGTGAGACCCAGTACTTC; cdr3_aa: CASSPEGETQYF
clone_size: -; j_call: TRBJ2-2; v_call: TRBV20-1; d_call: -; cdr3_length: 13; cdr3_nt: TGCAGTAACAGGGTGGCTAACACCGGGGAGCTGTTTTTT; cdr3_aa: CSNRVANTGELFF
clone_size: few; j_call: TRBJ2-3; v_call: TRBV20-1; d_call: -; cdr3_length: 12; cdr3_nt: TGCAGTGCTAGACAGGGGACAGATACGCAGTATTTT; cdr3_aa: CSARQGTDTQYF
clone_size: few; j_call: TRBJ1-5; v_call: TRBV19; d_call: TRBD1; cdr3_length: 15; cdr3_nt: TGTGCCAGCGCCTGGACAGGGGACGGCAATCAGCCCCAGCATTTT; cdr3_aa: CASAWTGDGNQPQHF
clone_size: many; j_call: TRBJ2-3; v_call: TRBV7-9; d_call: TRBD2; cdr3_length: 16; cdr3_nt: TGTGCCAGCAGCTCGCCTAGCGGGGGCCAGGGGGATACGCAGTATTTT; cdr3_aa: CASSSPSGGQGDTQYF
clone_size: -; j_call: TRBJ1-5; v_call: TRBV10-3; d_call: TRBD1; cdr3_length: 15; cdr3_nt: TGTGCCATCAGTGAGGACAGGGGGGGAGGTCAGCCCCAGCATTTT; cdr3_aa: CAISEDRGGGQPQHF
clone_size: many; j_call: TRBJ1-1; v_call: TRBV7-2; d_call: -; cdr3_length: 12; cdr3_nt: TGTGCCAGCATCCGGAGGGGAAGGGGAGCTTTCTTT; cdr3_aa: CASIRRGRGAFF
clone_size: -; j_call: TRBJ2-3; v_call: TRBV15; d_call: -; cdr3_length: 13; cdr3_nt: TGTTCCACCAGCAGAGATCTCACAGATACGCAGTATTTT; cdr3_aa: CSTSRDLTDTQYF
clone_size: few; j_call: TRBJ2-1; v_call: TRBV20-1; d_call: -; cdr3_length: 12; cdr3_nt: TGCAGTGCTCGGGTCGGGGGCGGAGAGCAGTTCTTC; cdr3_aa: CSARVGGGEQFF